The 20 T cell receptor beta chains listed next were all sequenced from one sample in a study of tumor-infiltrating lymphocytes in primary liver carcinoma. Synthesis of TCR beta cDNA was carried out from about 540 ng total RNA with a constant-region primer. Generation of the TCR beta libraries relied on three nested multiplex PCR rounds using slightly modified ARM-PCR. Rounds one and two of PCR, each of about 10 cycles, were primed with TRBV1-TRBV30 forward primers and a C-beta reverse primer. Each CDR3 protein gets one entry after TCRdb re-called the multiplex PCR reads with MiXCR. The sample has some 95,000 distinct CDR3 sequences; about 70% are singletons. Taking about 18-31 mg of unsorted bulk tissue, the authors co-extracted RNA and DNA. Sequences were obtained from tumor-adjacent normal liver tissue. Every receptor here comes from a man aged 40-50 years with primary liver carcinoma and hepatitis B virus infection.

In the case of this clonotype: At one of its ends the junction is not consistent with the germline gene, which may arise from a read error. V usage is TRBV11-2 and J usage is TRBJ2-1, with TRBD1 matching 10 bases. The CDR3 is 13 residues long. The V gene's germline CDR1 is SGHAT and CDR2 FQNNGV. In DNA, the CDR3 is TGTGCTAGCAGCTGGGACAGGGGCAATGAGCAGTTCTTC. Translation gives CASSWDRGNEQFF. Full variable domain (outside the CDR3, taken from reference TRBV11-2 and TRBJ2-1): EAGVAQSPRYKIIEKRQSVAFWCNPISGHATLYWYQQILGQGPKLLIQFQNNGVVDDSQLPKDRFSAERLKGVDSTLKIQPAKLEDSAVYLCASSWDRGNEQFFGPGTRLTVL.

As regards this clonotype: A read error may produce the germline difference seen at one junction end. The chain recombines TRBV4-2 with TRBJ2-2; 7 nucleotides agree with TRBD2. The V gene's germline CDR1 is LGHNA and CDR2 YNFKEQ. CDR3 length equals 14 residues. The CDR3 sequence is CASSPGENSGELFF. The CDR3 DNA reads TGTGCCAGCAGCCCTGGCGAGAACAGCGGGGAGCTGTTCTTT.

This clonotype was counted a single time. A junction end diverges from the germline sequence, so it may reflect a read error. The chain recombines TRBV6-1 with TRBJ2-5; D is uncertain. The CDR3 is 13 residues long. CDR1 is MNHNS, CDR2 SASEGT, per germline. CDR3 in DNA: TGTGCCAACTCCAGAGGACCCGAAGAGATCCAGTACTTC. Translation gives CANSRGPEEIQYF.

Comments on this clonotype: One end of the junction varies from germline; a read error may be responsible. This rearrangement joins TRBV4-2 to TRBJ2-5, with D perhaps TRBD1 or TRBD2 (5 bases each). Germline CDR1 reads LGHNA; CDR2 reads YNFKEQ. The CDR3 loop spans 15 amino acids. CDR3 sequence (DNA): TGTGCCAACAGCCAAGAGCAGGGAGCAGGGGAGACCCAGTACTTC. This codes for CANSQEQGAGETQYF.

This clonotype was found many times. J is TRBJ2-5 and V is TRBV6-5; 10 bases are a match to TRBD2. After removal of 5 bases from V and 4 bases from J, the junction contained 4 bases not matched to a gene. CDR1 is MNHEY, CDR2 SVGAGI, per germline. The CDR3 sequence is 14 residues long. The chain's CDR3 is CASSPRLAGETQYF. The CDR3 DNA reads TGTGCCAGCAGTCCCCGACTAGCGGGAGAGACCCAGTACTTC.

V is TRBV20-1 and J is TRBJ2-2; D unresolved. The length of the CDR3 is 14 residues. Trimming left V 6 bases short and J 2 bases short, with 13 bases between. CDR1 and CDR2 from the germline V gene are DFQATT and SNEGSKA (reference sequence). The CDR3 nucleotides are TGCAGTGCCCTGAGTGCGTACAACACCGGGGAGCTGTTTTTT. Its protein product is CSALSAYNTGELFF.

This clonotype was observed a handful of times. The rearrangement uses TRBV15 and TRBJ2-7; D possibly uses TRBD1 or TRBD2 (5 bases each). Trimming pared 0 bases from V and 2 bases from J, leaving 14 bases between. Looked up from germline, CDR1 is LNHNV and CDR2 is YYDKDF (reference sequence). This CDR3 spans 16 amino acids. The CDR3 here is CATSRDRGYVAYEQYF. CDR3 bases: TGTGCCACCAGCAGAGATCGGGGCTACGTGGCCTACGAGCAGTACTTC.

The chain couples TRBV28 to TRBJ2-1; 10 positions agree with TRBD2. V shed 11 bases and J 5 bases; nucleotides not matched to a gene: 21. Germline CDR1 MDHEN, CDR2 SYDVKM. The CDR3 sequence is 18 residues long. The CDR3 reads CASSKPLAGDGGDNEQFF. The CDR3 coding sequence is TGTGCCTCCTCAAAGCCCCTAGCGGGAGACGGGGGTGACAATGAGCAGTTCTTC.

The chain links TRBV28 to TRBJ2-2, with 9 bases matching TRBD2. The CDR3 consists of 16 residues. CDR1 MDHEN and CDR2 SYDVKM come from the germline V gene. This chain's CDR3 is CATQREDFWNTGELFF. CDR3 nucleotides: TGTGCAACCCAGCGGGAGGATTTTTGGAACACCGGGGAGCTGTTTTTT.

On this clonotype itself: A much larger clonotype is one base distant, so this may be a read error. V usage is TRBV5-4 and J usage is TRBJ2-7; weak D call: TRBD1 (6 bases). V lost 6 bases, J lost 3 bases, and 16 bases lay in between. CDR1 SGHNT and CDR2 YYREEE come from the germline V gene (reference sequence). The CDR3 is 14 amino acids. CDR3 coding DNA: TGTGCCAGCAACACCACCGGGACAAGCTACGAGCAGTACTTC. Residues: CASNTTGTSYEQYF.

In this sample, this clonotype turned up many times. This chain joins TRBV11-2 and TRBJ2-5, with D perhaps being TRBD1 or TRBD2 (5 bases each). This CDR3 is built from 14 residues. The germline V gene has CDR1 SGHAT and CDR2 FQNNGV. Trimming pared 6 bases from V and 1 base from J, leaving 12 bases between. The CDR3 spells CASSFTGTQETQYF. CDR3 DNA sequence: TGTGCCAGCAGTTTCACCGGGACCCAAGAGACCCAGTACTTC.

Of note for this clonotype: The missing conserved phenylalanine or tryptophan at the end of this CDR3 makes a read error likely. The DNA is left out, because the CDR3 cannot be placed on it with certainty; the CDR3 is given as TCRdb lists it. The chain carries TRBV4-1 and TRBJ2-5; the table's D gene call, TRBD2, was not cross checked with the DNA. Germline-derived CDR1 and CDR2 are MGHRA and YSYEKL. The CDR3 region is 15 residues in length, termini included. The CDR3 is CASSHLGEGLETQYI.

This clonotype was detected ten times or more. The CDR3 loop is CASSYSRDSILQPQHF. For the CDR3, the DNA is TGTGCCAGCAGTTACTCGCGAGACAGCATACTACAGCCCCAGCATTTT. The chain combines TRBV6-6 with TRBJ1-5, with a possible D match to TRBD1 (5 bases). This CDR3 comprises 16 residues. Trimming shortened V by 0 bases and J by 7 bases, and 16 bases separated the two germline ends. Germline V CDR1 and CDR2: MNHNY, SVGAGI (reference sequence).

This clonotype has at least ten counts. V gene TRBV30 combines with J gene TRBJ2-2; D is perhaps TRBD1 or TRBD2 (5 bases each). The length of the CDR3 is 15 residues. The germline CDR1 and CDR2 sequences are GTSNPN and SVGIG (reference sequence). V dropped 0 bases and J dropped 5 bases, with 13 bases sitting between them. The CDR3 DNA is TGTGCCTGGAGTGTCTGGGGGAGTGGAACCGGGGAGCTGTTTTTT. This codes for CAWSVWGSGTGELFF. The full variable domain, in which reference TRBV30 and TRBJ2-2 provide the parts outside the CDR3, is SQTIHQWPATLVQPVGSPLSLECTVEGTSNPNLYWYRQAAGRGLQLLFYSVGIGQISSEVPQNLSASRPQDRQFILSSKKLLLSDSGFYLCAWSVWGSGTGELFFGEGSRLTVL.

Turning to this clonotype: Its ends do not fully match the called genes, so a read error is possible. The chain has TRBV14 and TRBJ2-2; 8 positions agree with TRBD2. In germline, CDR1 is SGHDN, CDR2 FVKESK. The CDR3 spans 16 residues. The CDR3 protein is CASSQETSVNTGELSF. DNA for the CDR3: TGTGCCAGCAGCCAAGAGACTAGCGTCAACACCGGGGAGCTGTCTTTT.

Regarding this clonotype: One end of the junction fails to match germline, which may point to a read error. V and J are TRBV7-8 and TRBJ2-6; the D is unclear. The CDR3 runs to 15 residues. Germline V CDR1 and CDR2: SGHVS, FQNEAQ. The CDR3 protein is CASSCITSGSNVLTF. CDR3 nucleotides: TGTGCCAGCAGCTGCATCACCTCTGGGTCCAACGTCCTGACTTTC.

As regards this clonotype: The junction does not match germline at one end; this may be a read error. V and J are TRBV28 and TRBJ1-1; a weak D match, TRBD1 (6 bases). The V gene's germline CDR1 is MDHEN and CDR2 SYDVKM. The CDR3 runs 14 residues. CDR3 nucleotide sequence: TGTGCCAGCAACCTAAAACGGGGGGCTACTGAGGCTTTCTTT. This encodes CASNLKRGATEAFF.

Ten or more counts support this clonotype. This sequence joins TRBV5-4 and TRBJ2-5; maybe TRBD2 (5 bases). CDR1 is SGHNT and CDR2 is YYREEE in the germline V gene (reference sequence). The V and J ends lost 4 bases and 5 bases respectively, with 9 bases between them. The length of the CDR3 is 12 residues. CDR3 region: CASSQPGETQYF. Here the CDR3 DNA reads TGTGCCAGCAGCCAACCGGGGGAGACCCAGTACTTC.

A note on this clonotype: A much larger clone differs by one base, so this may be a read error. The J gene is TRBJ2-7, the V gene TRBV12-3 or TRBV12-4; either TRBD1 or TRBD2 may supply D (5 bases each). The CDR3 totals 11 residues. This CDR3 reads CASSFRGEQCF. CDR3 in DNA: TGTGCCAGCAGTTTCCGAGGGGAGCAGTGCTTC.

Turning to this clonotype: The CDR3 carries no conserved terminal phenylalanine or tryptophan, so it likely arises from a read error. The J gene is TRBJ2-1, the V gene TRBV4-1; TRBD1 or TRBD2 may be the D gene (5 bases each). Germline V gives CDR1 MGHRA, CDR2 YSYEKL. V lost 2 bases to trimming and J lost 5 bases, with 13 bases between them. The CDR3 totals 15 residues. The CDR3 sequence is CASSQTGTTDNEQFV. The CDR3 nucleotides are TGCGCCAGCAGCCAAACCGGGACGACGGACAATGAGCAGTTCGTC.